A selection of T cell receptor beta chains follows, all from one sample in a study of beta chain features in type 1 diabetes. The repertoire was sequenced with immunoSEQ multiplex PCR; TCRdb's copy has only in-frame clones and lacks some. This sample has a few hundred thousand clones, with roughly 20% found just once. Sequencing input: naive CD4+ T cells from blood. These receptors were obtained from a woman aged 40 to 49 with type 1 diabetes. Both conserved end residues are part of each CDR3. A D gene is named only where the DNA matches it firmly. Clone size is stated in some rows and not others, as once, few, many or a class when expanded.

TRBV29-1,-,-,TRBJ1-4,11,TGCAGCGTTGAAGCGAATGAAAAACTGTTTTTT,CSVEANEKLFF
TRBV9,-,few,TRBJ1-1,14,TGTGCCAGCAGCGGCCGGGAGAGAGATGCTGAAGCTTTCTTT,CASSGRERDAEAFF
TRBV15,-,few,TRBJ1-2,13,TGTGCCACCAGCAGAGGAGAGGCCGAGGGCTACACCTTC,CATSRGEAEGYTF
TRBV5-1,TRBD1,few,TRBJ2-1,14,TGCGCCAGCAGTTTACAGGGGGCATACAATGAGCAGTTCTTC,CASSLQGAYNEQFF
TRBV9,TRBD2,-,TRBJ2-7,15,TGTGCCAGCAGCGGGACTAGCGGGGCCTCCTACGAGCAGTACTTC,CASSGTSGASYEQYF
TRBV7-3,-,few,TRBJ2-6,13,TGTGCCAGCAGCTACGGTGGGGCCAACGTCCTGACTTTC,CASSYGGANVLTF
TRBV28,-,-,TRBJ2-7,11,TGTGCCAGCAGCCTTGGGAGACAGGCGTACTTC,CASSLGRQAYF
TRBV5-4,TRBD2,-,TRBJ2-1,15,TGTGCCAGCAGCTTGTCCGGGGGGTCTTACAATGAGCAGTTCTTC,CASSLSGGSYNEQFF
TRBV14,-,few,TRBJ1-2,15,TGTGCCAGCGGAAGAGGCCCGGTGCAGGGCGATGGCTACACCTTC,CASGRGPVQGDGYTF
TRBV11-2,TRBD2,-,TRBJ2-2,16,TGTGCCAGCAGCTTAGCGGGACTAGCGGACACCGGGGAGCTGTTTTTT,CASSLAGLADTGELFF
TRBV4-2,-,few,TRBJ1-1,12,TGTGCCAGCAGCCAAGACCGCACTGAAGCTTTCTTT,CASSQDRTEAFF
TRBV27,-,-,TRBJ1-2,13,TGTGCCAGCAGACGACCCGGGGACTATGGCTACACCTTC,CASRRPGDYGYTF
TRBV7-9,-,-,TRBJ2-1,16,TGTGCCAGCAGCTCCCGCCAGCCTAGCTCCTACAATGAGCAGTTCTTC,CASSSRQPSSYNEQFF
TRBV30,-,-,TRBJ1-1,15,TGTGCCTGGACCGCACCGGGGGGGCAAGCCACTGAAGCTTTCTTT,CAWTAPGGQATEAFF
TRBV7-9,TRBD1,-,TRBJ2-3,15,TGTGCCAGCAGCCGCTGGACAGGAGTGGCAGATACGCAGTATTTT,CASSRWTGVADTQYF
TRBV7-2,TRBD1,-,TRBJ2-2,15,TGTGCCAGCAGCTCCGGGACAGCTAACACCGGGGAGCTGTTTTTT,CASSSGTANTGELFF
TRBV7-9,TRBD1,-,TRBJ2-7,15,TGTGCCAGCAGCGGACGGGACAGGCTCAGGCTCGAGCAGTACTTC,CASSGRDRLRLEQYF
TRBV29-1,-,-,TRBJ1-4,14,TGCAGCGCAACTACAGGGATGGGACATGAAAAACTGTTTTTT,CSATTGMGHEKLFF
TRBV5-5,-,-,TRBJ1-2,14,TGTGCCAGCAGCTCCCGGGAGGGGGGTTATGGCTACACCTTC,CASSSREGGYGYTF
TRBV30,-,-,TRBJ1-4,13,TGTGCCTGGAGTCAGTCAACTAATGAAAAACTGTTTTTT,CAWSQSTNEKLFF
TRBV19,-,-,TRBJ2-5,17,TGTGCCAGTAGGATGCACGGGACTCCAAAATTCCAAGAGACCCAGTACTTC,CASRMHGTPKFQETQYF
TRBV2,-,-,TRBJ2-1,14,TGTGCCAGCAGGGACTCCACAACCTACAATGAGCAGTTCTTC,CASRDSTTYNEQFF
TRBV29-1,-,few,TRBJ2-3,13,TGCAGCGATCGACAGGGGAGGGCAGATACGCAGTATTTT,CSDRQGRADTQYF
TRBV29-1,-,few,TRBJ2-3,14,TGCAGCGTTGAAGGCGGGTTAAGGACAGATACGCAGTATTTT,CSVEGGLRTDTQYF
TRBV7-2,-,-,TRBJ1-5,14,TGTGCCAGCAGCTTTCGGTTAGTAAATCAGCCCCAGCATTTT,CASSFRLVNQPQHF
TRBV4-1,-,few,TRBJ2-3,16,TGCGCCAGCAGCCAAGGGGCGGGCCCCCGCACAGATACGCAGTATTTT,CASSQGAGPRTDTQYF
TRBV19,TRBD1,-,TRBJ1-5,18,TGTGCCAGTAGTACAGACTTGGACAGGGGGCGTAGCAATCAGCCCCAGCATTTT,CASSTDLDRGRSNQPQHF
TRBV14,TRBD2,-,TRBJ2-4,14,TGTGCCAGCAGCTCCTCGGGACTAGCTTTCATTCAGTACTTC,CASSSSGLAFIQYF
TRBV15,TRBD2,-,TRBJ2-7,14,TGTGCCACCAGCAGAGTCGGGGGGACCTACGAGCAGTACTTC,CATSRVGGTYEQYF
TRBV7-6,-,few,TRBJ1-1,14,TGTGCCAGCAGCTACAGCCAAGGGAACACTGAAGCTTTCTTT,CASSYSQGNTEAFF
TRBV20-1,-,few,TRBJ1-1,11,TGCAGTGCTAGAGGGAGCACTGAAGCTTTCTTT,CSARGSTEAFF
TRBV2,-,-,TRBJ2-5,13,TGTGCCAGCAGTGAAATCAGGTCGGAGACCCAGTACTTC,CASSEIRSETQYF
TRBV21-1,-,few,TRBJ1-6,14,TGTGCCAGCAGAGACAGGGCAGTCGCGTCACCCCTCCACTTT,CASRDRAVASPLHF
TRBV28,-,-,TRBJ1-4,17,TGTGCCAGCAGTAAGGGGTCTCAGTTAGCAACTAATGAAAAACTGTTTTTT,CASSKGSQLATNEKLFF
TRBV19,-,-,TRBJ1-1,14,TGTGCCAGTAGTATAGAGACAGCGAACACTGAAGCTTTCTTT,CASSIETANTEAFF
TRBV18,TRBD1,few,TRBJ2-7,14,TGTGCCAGCTCACCATCGACAGGGGATGGCGAGCAGTACTTC,CASSPSTGDGEQYF
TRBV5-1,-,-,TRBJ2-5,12,TGCGCCAGCAGCCGGGGGCAAGAGACCCAGTACTTC,CASSRGQETQYF
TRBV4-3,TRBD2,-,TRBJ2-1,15,TGCGCCAGCGGCCGGGGACTAGCGGGATACAATGAGCAGTTCTTC,CASGRGLAGYNEQFF
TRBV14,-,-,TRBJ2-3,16,TGTGCCAGCAGCCAATCCTCCGGGAACATCGCAGATACGCAGTATTTT,CASSQSSGNIADTQYF
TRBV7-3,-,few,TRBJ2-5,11,TGTGCCAGCAGCTCCGGTGAGACCCAGTACTTC,CASSSGETQYF
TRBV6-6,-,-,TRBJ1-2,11,TGTGCCAGCAGTCCCTCCTCTGGCTACACCTTC,CASSPSSGYTF
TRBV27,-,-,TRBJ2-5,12,TGTGCCAGCGGAAATCTCGGGGAGACCCAGTACTTC,CASGNLGETQYF
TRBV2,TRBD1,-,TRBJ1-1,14,TGTGCCAGCAGCCGACAGGGGATGAACACTGAAGCTTTCTTT,CASSRQGMNTEAFF
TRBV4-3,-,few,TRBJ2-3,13,TGCGCCAGCAGCCAAGCACGCGGAGATACGCAGTATTTT,CASSQARGDTQYF
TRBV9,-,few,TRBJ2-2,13,TGTGCCAGCAGCGCGATACAGGGAAGGGAGCTGTTTTTT,CASSAIQGRELFF